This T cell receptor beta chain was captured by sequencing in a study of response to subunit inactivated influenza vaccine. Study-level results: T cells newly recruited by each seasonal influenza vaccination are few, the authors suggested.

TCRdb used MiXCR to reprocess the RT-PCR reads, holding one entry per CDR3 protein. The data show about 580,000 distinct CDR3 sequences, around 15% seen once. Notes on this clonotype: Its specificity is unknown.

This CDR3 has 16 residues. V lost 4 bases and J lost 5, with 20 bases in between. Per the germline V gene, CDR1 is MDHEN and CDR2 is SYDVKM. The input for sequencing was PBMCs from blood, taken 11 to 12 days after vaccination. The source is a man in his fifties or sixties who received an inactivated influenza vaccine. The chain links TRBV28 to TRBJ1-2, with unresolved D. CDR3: CASSSVRQVMWYGYTF. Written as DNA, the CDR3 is TGTGCCAGCAGTTCAGTTAGGCAGGTGATGTGGTATGGCTACACCTTC.